The 24 T cell receptor beta chains presented below share a single source sample, sequenced in a study of T cells in Graves' hyperthyroidism and ophthalmopathy. RNA transcripts were the template for amplifying TCR beta CDR3 regions. First-round RT-PCR targeting the TCR CDR3 was performed with the HTBI primer set. TCRdb re-analysed the multiplex PCR reads in MiXCR, keeping a single row per CDR3 protein. The sample yields hundreds of thousands of distinct CDR3 sequences, about a sixth seen once. The sequenced sample consisted of blood. The source is a woman aged 40-49 years with Graves' ophthalmopathy.

The table lists this clonotype with many counts. V and J are TRBV5-1 and TRBJ2-1; 16 positions agree with TRBD2. CDR3 length: 15 residues. Per germline, CDR1 SGHRS and CDR2 YFSETQ. V was clipped by 4 bases and J by 9 bases; unmatched bases: 4. The CDR3 DNA follows: TGCGCCAGCAGCCTGGGGACTAGCGGGAGGGTTGAGCAGTTCTTC. It encodes CASSLGTSGRVEQFF. Based on the CDR3 plus reference TRBV5-1 and TRBJ2-1, the full variable domain is KAGVTQTPRYLIKTRGQQVTLSCSPISGHRSVSWYQQTPGQGLQFLFEYFSETQRNKGNFPGRFSGRQFSNSRSEMNVSTLELGDSALYLCASSLGTSGRVEQFFGPGTRLTVL.

The V call is TRBV10-3, the J call TRBJ2-7, with TRBD1 identical over 11 bases. The CDR3 sequence is 14 residues long. Germline assignment: CDR1 ENHRY and CDR2 SYGVKD. V was pared by 7 bases and J by 2 bases, with 4 bases of the junction left unmatched. CDR3 sequence: CAITLGQGAYEQYF. In DNA form, the CDR3 reads TGTGCCATCACCCTGGGACAGGGGGCCTACGAGCAGTACTTC.

J is TRBJ2-5 and V is TRBV29-1; D might be TRBD1 (7 bases). Trimming left V 6 bases short and J 7 bases short, with 18 bases between. The germline CDR1 and CDR2 sequences are SQVTM and ANQGSEA. The CDR3 spans 13 residues. CDR3 nucleotides: TGCAGCGTCGCTACAGGGCAGGGGGGGACCCAGTACTTC. The encoded protein is CSVATGQGGTQYF.

This clonotype was seen at least ten times. The chain combines TRBV12-5 with TRBJ2-7; D not certain. The CDR3 covers 13 residues. V shed 5 bases and J shed 3 bases, with 11 bases lying between them. Germline V gene data show CDR1 as LGHNT and CDR2 as FRNRAP. Here the CDR3 DNA reads TGTGCTAGTGGTCCCCTCACCTTCTACGAGCAGTACTTC. Amino acid sequence: CASGPLTFYEQYF.

The CDR3 sequence: CAISDGVDYGYTF. The DNA for the CDR3 is TGTGCCATCAGTGACGGGGTGGACTATGGCTACACCTTC. The J gene is TRBJ1-2, the V gene TRBV10-3, with D unclear. Germline V gives CDR1 ENHRY, CDR2 SYGVKD. The CDR3 is 13 residues long. The germline V and J ends were trimmed by 3 bases and 3 bases, with 8 bases remaining between them.

This clonotype was counted between two and nine times. The chain joins TRBV7-6 to TRBJ2-3, with TRBD1 matching 8 bases. J was trimmed by 2 bases and V by 5 bases; bases with no gene match: 15. Germline V gives CDR1 SGHVS, CDR2 FNYEAQ. The CDR3 is 18 amino acids. CDR3 in DNA: TGTGCCAGCAGCCTAGGCCCGGGTGGACAGGGTTTCACAGATACGCAGTATTTT. The encoded protein is CASSLGPGGQGFTDTQYF.

The gene calls are TRBV19 and TRBJ1-5; the D gene is possibly TRBD1 (5 bases). The CDR3 totals 14 residues. Germline CDR1 reads LNHDA; CDR2 reads SQIVND (reference sequence). Trimming shortened V by 6 bases and J by 9 bases, and 18 bases separated the two germline ends. Here the CDR3 reads CASRASADTGPQHF. CDR3 DNA: TGTGCCAGTAGGGCGTCCGCGGACACGGGGCCCCAGCATTTT.

This clonotype was seen a few times. The chain couples TRBV20-1 to TRBJ1-4; the D gene is possibly TRBD1 (6 bases). Germline V CDR1 and CDR2: DFQATT, SNEGSKA (reference sequence). V was shortened by 3 bases and J by 3 bases, with 11 bases between the two germline ends. The CDR3 totals 14 residues. Written as DNA, the CDR3 is TGCAGTGCTAGTAGACAGGTGGCTAATGAAAAACTGTTTTTT. Translated, it gives CSASRQVANEKLFF.

This clonotype came up a few times. This rearrangement joins TRBV12-3 or TRBV12-4 to TRBJ1-2, with 9 bases matching TRBD1. This CDR3 comprises 15 residues. J gave up 6 bases and V 6 bases, and 11 bases lay outside the gene matches. The CDR3 loop reads CASSLGTGRSHGYTF. The CDR3 coding sequence is TGTGCCAGCAGCCTTGGGACAGGGAGGAGCCATGGCTACACCTTC.

This clonotype has only a few counts. V is TRBV5-1 and J is TRBJ2-2; a possible D gene is TRBD1 (5 bases). The length of the CDR3 is 16 residues. Looked up from germline, CDR1 is SGHRS and CDR2 is YFSETQ. V lost 2 bases, J lost 0 bases, and 11 bases lay in between. This CDR3 is CASSFRGSSNTGELFF. The CDR3 DNA sequence: TGCGCCAGCAGCTTTAGGGGCAGTTCGAACACCGGGGAGCTGTTTTTT.

The V gene is TRBV7-9, the J gene TRBJ2-7, with 8 bases aligning to TRBD1. The CDR3 runs to 14 residues. V was clipped by 5 bases and J by 9 bases; unmatched bases: 12. Germline lookup yields CDR1 SEHNR and CDR2 FQNEAQ (reference sequence). The CDR3 is CASSVGDRGIGQYF. The DNA of the CDR3 is TGTGCCAGCAGCGTAGGAGACAGGGGAATCGGGCAGTACTTC. The whole variable domain, remainder taken from reference TRBV7-9 and TRBJ2-7, is DTGVSQNPRHKITKRGQNVTFRCDPISEHNRLYWYRQTLGQGPEFLTYFQNEAQLEKSRLLSDRFSAERPKGSFSTLEIQRTEQGDSAMYLCASSVGDRGIGQYFGPGTRLTVT.

This clonotype was seen a handful of times. This chain links TRBV5-8 with TRBJ1-2; D uncertain. This CDR3 region has 13 residues. From germline, CDR1 is SGHTS and CDR2 YDEGEE. Trimming pared 2 bases from V and 8 bases from J, leaving 13 bases between. The CDR3 DNA follows: TGTGCCAGCAGCTTCGTGCAGCCCGTGGGCTACACCTTC. Protein sequence: CASSFVQPVGYTF.

V is TRBV10-2 and J is TRBJ2-2, with D uncertain. This CDR3 spans 14 amino acids. Germline V CDR1 and CDR2: WSHSY, SAAADI. V shed 0 bases and J shed 5 bases, with 7 bases lying between them. DNA of the CDR3: TGCGCCAGCAGTGAGTCTCGGGTAACCGGGGAGCTGTTTTTT. Amino acid sequence: CASSESRVTGELFF.

The table lists this clonotype with many counts. This chain connects TRBV18 to TRBJ2-7; TRBD2 matches at 12 bases. Germline lookup yields CDR1 KGHSH and CDR2 LQKENI. J was trimmed by 6 bases and V by 2 bases; bases with no gene match: 2. This CDR3 has 14 residues. The CDR3 spells CASSPEGLAGEQYF. In nucleotides, the CDR3 is TGTGCCAGCTCACCAGAGGGACTAGCGGGCGAGCAGTACTTC.

This clonotype was seen ten or more times. The V call is TRBV10-3, the J call TRBJ2-7; D not certain. CDR1 is ENHRY and CDR2 is SYGVKD in the germline V gene. V lost 0 bases and J 0 bases, leaving 6 bases between the germline ends. The CDR3 has 14 amino acids. CDR3 sequence: CAISESQSSYEQYF. The CDR3 DNA sequence: TGTGCCATCAGTGAGTCACAGAGCTCCTACGAGCAGTACTTC.

This clonotype was counted at least ten times. V gene TRBV11-2 combines with J gene TRBJ2-1, with D possibly being TRBD2 (6 bases). The CDR3 extends over 15 amino acids. Germline CDR1 and CDR2: SGHAT and FQNNGV. V was cut by 1 base and J by 6 bases, with 13 bases left in between. The CDR3, as DNA: TGTGCCAGCAGCTTAGTAGGACTATTCGGCAATGAGCAGTTCTTC. This gives the protein CASSLVGLFGNEQFF.

The chain joins TRBV6-1 to TRBJ2-7; weak D call: TRBD2 (6 bases). This CDR3 comprises 12 residues. CDR1 is MNHNS, CDR2 SASEGT, per germline. V lost 10 bases to trimming and J lost 0 bases, with 10 bases between them. As DNA, the CDR3 is TGTGCCACACAGACTAGCTCCTACGAGCAGTACTTC. Its protein product is CATQTSSYEQYF.

This clonotype appeared many times. The chain has TRBV20-1 and TRBJ2-1; 8 bases are a match to TRBD2. CDR1 is DFQATT, CDR2 SNEGSKA, per germline (reference sequence). Trimming removed 5 bases from V and 1 base from J; junction bases left unmatched: 7. This CDR3 spans 15 amino acids. Here the CDR3 DNA reads TGCAGTGCTCGGAATGTAGCGGGGTCCTACAATGAGCAGTTCTTC. Its translation: CSARNVAGSYNEQFF.

This clonotype was counted between two and nine times. The V gene is TRBV5-1, the J gene TRBJ1-3, with a tentative D call TRBD1 (5 bases). The length of the CDR3 is 15 residues. The V gene's germline CDR1 is SGHRS and CDR2 YFSETQ. V lost 0 bases and J lost 3, with 10 bases in between. The CDR3 sequence: CASSLVAGIGNTIYF. CDR3 DNA: TGCGCCAGCAGCTTGGTGGCAGGGATTGGAAACACCATATATTTT.

In its sample, this clonotype was seen a few times. V gene TRBV4-2 combines with J gene TRBJ2-3; possible D gene TRBD2, 5 bases. The V gene's germline CDR1 is LGHNA and CDR2 YNFKEQ. This CDR3 is built from 17 residues. Trimming left V 4 bases short and J 0 bases short, with 17 bases between. As DNA, the CDR3 is TGTGCCAGCAGCCGGGAATGGGAAGCGGTTAGCACAGATACGCAGTATTTT. Residues: CASSREWEAVSTDTQYF.

Of note for this clonotype: This CDR3 is missing its conserved last phenylalanine or tryptophan, likely due to a read error. This sequence joins TRBV7-9 and TRBJ2-7, with a possible D match to TRBD2 (6 bases). Germline CDR1 is SEHNR and CDR2 is FQNEAQ (reference sequence). The CDR3 runs to 16 residues. The CDR3 is CANSPGGTADHYEQYL. The CDR3 DNA follows: TGTGCCAACAGCCCCGGAGGGACCGCAGACCACTACGAGCAGTACCTC.

The chain carries TRBV10-3 and TRBJ1-1, with 7 bases fitting TRBD1. The ends lost 8 bases at V and 4 bases at J; junction bases unmatched: 7. Germline CDR1 is ENHRY and CDR2 is SYGVKD. The CDR3 loop spans 13 amino acids. The CDR3 DNA reads as TGTGCCATCTCCCAACAGGGGAGCACTGAAGCTTTCTTT. Its translation is CAISQQGSTEAFF.

This clonotype turned up a few times. The V and J genes are TRBV3-1 and TRBJ2-3; 8 nucleotides agree with TRBD2. Germline-derived CDR1 and CDR2 are LGHDT and YNNKEL (reference sequence). The V and J ends lost 8 bases and 5 bases, in that order; junction bases with no gene match: 15. The CDR3 has 16 amino acids. CDR3 sequence reads: CASSTFRAGGGDTQYF. The DNA of the CDR3 is TGTGCCAGCTCGACTTTTCGGGCGGGGGGAGGAGATACGCAGTATTTT.

V usage is TRBV19 and J usage is TRBJ2-6, with TRBD1 matching over 8 bases. This CDR3 spans 15 amino acids. The V gene's germline CDR1 is LNHDA and CDR2 SQIVND (reference sequence). V lost 7 bases and J lost 4; bases outside the gene matches: 6. The CDR3 region is CASTPTGVGANVLTF. CDR3 sequence (DNA): TGTGCCAGTACCCCGACAGGGGTCGGGGCCAACGTCCTGACTTTC.